These T cell receptor beta chains were read from a single sample in a study of vaccination effects on CD4 cells after COVID-19. Antigens for these TCRs are unknown. The table came from immunoSEQ multiplex PCR; TCRdb's copy has only in-frame clones and leaves some out. This table has 50,000 to 60,000 clones, around 67% appearing once. This material consisted of CD4+ T cells from PBMCs cultured with SARS-CoV-2 spike peptides, taken before COVID-19 vaccination. Receptors originate from a human donor who received a COVID-19 vaccine. Both conserved end residues are part of each CDR3. The D gene is left open where the match is weak. Clone size is given for some rows only: seen once, a few or many times, or a class if the clone is expanded.

d_call: TRBD2
clone_size: -
v_call: TRBV10-3
cdr3_length: 17
j_call: TRBJ2-4
cdr3_aa: CAISDGIGGGLKNIQYF
cdr3_nt: TGTGCCATCAGTGACGGGATCGGCGGGGGACTGAAAAACATTCAGTACTTC

d_call: -
clone_size: -
v_call: TRBV6-5
cdr3_length: 15
j_call: TRBJ2-7
cdr3_aa: CASSYSGGSAYEQYF
cdr3_nt: TGTGCCAGCAGTTACTCGGGGGGTAGCGCCTACGAGCAGTACTTC

d_call: TRBD1
clone_size: -
v_call: TRBV29-1
cdr3_length: 15
j_call: TRBJ1-5
cdr3_aa: CSVGWTGDSNQPQHF
cdr3_nt: TGCAGCGTTGGCTGGACAGGGGATAGCAATCAGCCCCAGCATTTT

d_call: -
clone_size: once
v_call: TRBV4-2
cdr3_length: 15
j_call: TRBJ1-5
cdr3_aa: CASSQEGGRGQPQHF
cdr3_nt: TGTGCCAGCAGCCAAGAAGGGGGGCGCGGGCAGCCCCAGCATTTT

d_call: -
clone_size: -
v_call: TRBV30
cdr3_length: 15
j_call: TRBJ2-7
cdr3_aa: CAWGYNGLASYEQYF
cdr3_nt: TGTGCCTGGGGCTACAACGGACTTGCTTCCTACGAGCAGTACTTC

d_call: TRBD1
clone_size: -
v_call: TRBV10-3
cdr3_length: 16
j_call: TRBJ2-3
cdr3_aa: CAISESLGQGADTQYF
cdr3_nt: TGTGCCATCAGTGAGTCTTTAGGACAGGGGGCGGATACGCAGTATTTT

d_call: -
clone_size: once
v_call: TRBV2
cdr3_length: 12
j_call: TRBJ1-2
cdr3_aa: CASSYTDYGYTF
cdr3_nt: TGTGCCAGCAGTTACACAGACTATGGCTACACCTTC

d_call: -
clone_size: few
v_call: TRBV15
cdr3_length: 12
j_call: TRBJ1-5
cdr3_aa: CATSRDDQPQHF
cdr3_nt: TGTGCCACCAGCAGAGATGATCAGCCCCAGCATTTT

d_call: TRBD2
clone_size: -
v_call: TRBV28
cdr3_length: 13
j_call: TRBJ2-5
cdr3_aa: CASTGLGSGTQYF
cdr3_nt: TGTGCCAGCACCGGACTAGGCTCTGGGACCCAGTACTTC

d_call: -
clone_size: -
v_call: TRBV7-9
cdr3_length: 16
j_call: TRBJ1-4
cdr3_aa: CASSLAGAGFNEKLFF
cdr3_nt: TGTGCCAGCAGCTTAGCGGGTGCCGGGTTTAATGAAAAACTGTTTTTT

d_call: -
clone_size: -
v_call: TRBV5-1
cdr3_length: 15
j_call: TRBJ2-3
cdr3_aa: CASSLGEGPTDTQYF
cdr3_nt: TGCGCCAGCAGCTTGGGAGAGGGTCCCACAGATACGCAGTATTTT

d_call: -
clone_size: -
v_call: TRBV2
cdr3_length: 15
j_call: TRBJ1-6
cdr3_aa: CASSEVDSYNSPLHF
cdr3_nt: TGTGCCAGCAGTGAAGTGGACTCCTATAATTCACCCCTCCACTTT

d_call: TRBD1
clone_size: few
v_call: TRBV4-2
cdr3_length: 16
j_call: TRBJ1-1
cdr3_aa: CASSLRTGVMGTEAFF
cdr3_nt: TGTGCCAGCAGCCTACGGACAGGGGTAATGGGCACTGAAGCTTTCTTT

d_call: -
clone_size: few
v_call: TRBV2
cdr3_length: 14
j_call: TRBJ1-2
cdr3_aa: CASSEHRDNYGYTF
cdr3_nt: TGTGCCAGCAGTGAACACAGGGATAACTATGGCTACACCTTC

d_call: TRBD2
clone_size: -
v_call: TRBV5-6
cdr3_length: 15
j_call: TRBJ2-3
cdr3_aa: CASSFAGGSTDTQYF
cdr3_nt: TGTGCCAGCAGCTTTGCGGGGGGGTCCACAGATACGCAGTATTTT

d_call: -
clone_size: -
v_call: TRBV14
cdr3_length: 15
j_call: TRBJ2-5
cdr3_aa: CASSPRPPLRETQYF
cdr3_nt: TGTGCCAGCAGCCCGCGTCCGCCCTTACGGGAGACCCAGTACTTC

d_call: TRBD1
clone_size: -
v_call: TRBV29-1
cdr3_length: 15
j_call: TRBJ1-2
cdr3_aa: CSVEGGGKGALGYTF
cdr3_nt: TGCAGCGTTGAAGGGGGTGGGAAGGGGGCGCTTGGCTACACCTTC

d_call: TRBD1
clone_size: few
v_call: TRBV27
cdr3_length: 15
j_call: TRBJ1-4
cdr3_aa: CASSLSGTGHEKLFF
cdr3_nt: TGTGCCAGCAGTTTATCGGGGACAGGGCATGAAAAACTGTTTTTT

d_call: TRBD1
clone_size: -
v_call: TRBV11-1
cdr3_length: 14
j_call: TRBJ2-5
cdr3_aa: CASSLEQGVETQYF
cdr3_nt: TGTGCCAGCAGCTTAGAACAGGGGGTTGAGACCCAGTACTTC

d_call: TRBD1
clone_size: -
v_call: TRBV3-1/TRBV3-2
cdr3_length: 15
j_call: TRBJ1-2
cdr3_aa: CASSQGQGKTYGYTF
cdr3_nt: TGTGCCAGCAGCCAGGGACAGGGGAAAACCTATGGCTACACCTTC

d_call: -
clone_size: once
v_call: TRBV5-6
cdr3_length: 13
j_call: TRBJ2-1
cdr3_aa: CASSFEGPNEQFF
cdr3_nt: TGTGCCAGCAGCTTTGAGGGTCCCAATGAGCAGTTCTTC

d_call: -
clone_size: -
v_call: TRBV27
cdr3_length: 13
j_call: TRBJ2-2
cdr3_aa: CASSSRRTGELFF
cdr3_nt: TGTGCCAGCAGTTCTCGGAGGACCGGGGAGCTGTTTTTT

d_call: -
clone_size: -
v_call: TRBV5-1
cdr3_length: 14
j_call: TRBJ1-1
cdr3_aa: CASSLLEGGTEAFF
cdr3_nt: TGCGCCAGCAGCTTGCTTGAGGGGGGGACTGAAGCTTTCTTT

d_call: TRBD2
clone_size: -
v_call: TRBV19
cdr3_length: 19
j_call: TRBJ2-2
cdr3_aa: CASTLRGLAGGPWTGELFF
cdr3_nt: TGTGCCAGTACCCTTCGGGGACTAGCGGGAGGGCCATGGACCGGGGAGCTGTTTTTT

d_call: -
clone_size: -
v_call: TRBV2
cdr3_length: 13
j_call: TRBJ2-7
cdr3_aa: CASHGNSIYEQYF
cdr3_nt: TGTGCCAGCCACGGGAACTCGATCTACGAGCAGTACTTC

d_call: TRBD1
clone_size: few
v_call: TRBV6-6
cdr3_length: 14
j_call: TRBJ1-5
cdr3_aa: CASSGQGKYQPQHF
cdr3_nt: TGTGCCAGCAGTGGACAGGGGAAATATCAGCCCCAGCATTTT

d_call: TRBD2
clone_size: -
v_call: TRBV29-1
cdr3_length: 14
j_call: TRBJ2-1
cdr3_aa: CSVQRLASYNEQFF
cdr3_nt: TGCAGCGTTCAAAGACTAGCGAGCTACAATGAGCAGTTCTTC

d_call: -
clone_size: -
v_call: TRBV29-1
cdr3_length: 13
j_call: TRBJ1-1
cdr3_aa: CSVVGPGAFQAFF
cdr3_nt: TGCAGCGTTGTGGGGCCAGGGGCCTTTCAAGCTTTCTTT

d_call: TRBD2
clone_size: -
v_call: TRBV3-1/TRBV3-2
cdr3_length: 20
j_call: TRBJ2-2
cdr3_aa: CASSLRYMTSGGAYAGELFF
cdr3_nt: TGTGCCAGCAGCCTCCGCTACATGACTAGCGGGGGGGCCTATGCCGGGGAGCTGTTTTTT

d_call: -
clone_size: -
v_call: TRBV12-3/TRBV12-4
cdr3_length: 11
j_call: TRBJ2-7
cdr3_aa: CASSFSYEQYF
cdr3_nt: TGTGCCAGCAGTTTCAGCTACGAGCAGTACTTC

d_call: TRBD1
clone_size: -
v_call: TRBV5-1
cdr3_length: 14
j_call: TRBJ1-2
cdr3_aa: CASSLGQGVYGYTF
cdr3_nt: TGCGCCAGCAGCTTGGGTCAGGGGGTCTATGGCTACACCTTC

d_call: TRBD2
clone_size: -
v_call: TRBV15
cdr3_length: 18
j_call: TRBJ2-1
cdr3_aa: CATSREQGLAALYNEQFF
cdr3_nt: TGTGCCACCAGCAGAGAACAGGGACTAGCGGCCCTTTACAATGAGCAGTTCTTC

d_call: TRBD2
clone_size: -
v_call: TRBV14
cdr3_length: 19
j_call: TRBJ2-7
cdr3_aa: CASSQDSGTSGGGSYEQYF
cdr3_nt: TGTGCCAGCAGCCAAGATTCCGGGACTAGCGGCGGAGGGTCCTACGAGCAGTACTTC

d_call: TRBD2
clone_size: -
v_call: TRBV18
cdr3_length: 15
j_call: TRBJ2-7
cdr3_aa: CASSPRVGGGAEQYF
cdr3_nt: TGTGCCAGCTCACCACGGGTGGGCGGGGGGGCCGAGCAGTACTTC

d_call: -
clone_size: -
v_call: TRBV28
cdr3_length: 15
j_call: TRBJ1-1
cdr3_aa: CASSTPWGARTEAFF
cdr3_nt: TGTGCCAGCAGTACCCCGTGGGGAGCGCGGACTGAAGCTTTCTTT

d_call: -
clone_size: -
v_call: TRBV29-1
cdr3_length: 14
j_call: TRBJ2-4
cdr3_aa: CSVSGVLAKNIQYF
cdr3_nt: TGCAGCGTCTCAGGTGTACTAGCCAAAAACATTCAGTACTTC

d_call: -
clone_size: -
v_call: TRBV2
cdr3_length: 13
j_call: TRBJ2-3
cdr3_aa: CASRPTSTDTQYF
cdr3_nt: TGTGCCAGCAGACCCACTAGCACAGATACGCAGTATTTT

d_call: TRBD2
clone_size: -
v_call: TRBV6-2/TRBV6-3
cdr3_length: 16
j_call: TRBJ2-5
cdr3_aa: CASSFRLAGGQETQYF
cdr3_nt: TGTGCCAGCAGTTTCAGACTAGCGGGGGGGCAAGAGACCCAGTACTTC

d_call: TRBD1
clone_size: -
v_call: TRBV5-6
cdr3_length: 14
j_call: TRBJ1-2
cdr3_aa: CASSPGQVVYGYTF
cdr3_nt: TGTGCCAGCAGCCCGGGACAGGTCGTCTATGGCTACACCTTC

d_call: -
clone_size: few
v_call: TRBV3-1/TRBV3-2
cdr3_length: 17
j_call: TRBJ2-4
cdr3_aa: CASSRQGALLAKNIQYF
cdr3_nt: TGTGCCAGCAGCCGCCAAGGGGCCCTACTAGCCAAAAACATTCAGTACTTC

d_call: TRBD1
clone_size: few
v_call: TRBV13
cdr3_length: 14
j_call: TRBJ1-2
cdr3_aa: CASSFLTGDYGYTF
cdr3_nt: TGTGCCAGCAGTTTCCTGACAGGGGACTATGGCTACACCTTC

d_call: -
clone_size: -
v_call: TRBV5-6
cdr3_length: 15
j_call: TRBJ1-6
cdr3_aa: CASSSGRGYNSPLHF
cdr3_nt: TGTGCCAGCAGCTCCGGGCGGGGTTATAATTCACCCCTCCACTTT

d_call: -
clone_size: few
v_call: TRBV27
cdr3_length: 15
j_call: TRBJ2-1
cdr3_aa: CASSSDRGGYNEQFF
cdr3_nt: TGTGCCAGCAGTTCAGACAGGGGAGGGTACAATGAGCAGTTCTTC

d_call: -
clone_size: -
v_call: TRBV5-1
cdr3_length: 15
j_call: TRBJ2-3
cdr3_aa: CASSWRGGPTDTQYF
cdr3_nt: TGCGCCAGCAGCTGGAGGGGGGGACCCACAGATACGCAGTATTTT

d_call: TRBD2
clone_size: -
v_call: TRBV2
cdr3_length: 13
j_call: TRBJ2-7
cdr3_aa: CARGTSGAYEQYF
cdr3_nt: TGTGCCAGGGGGACTAGCGGGGCCTACGAGCAGTACTTC

d_call: -
clone_size: -
v_call: TRBV20-1
cdr3_length: 11
j_call: TRBJ2-7
cdr3_aa: CSAIEWGEQYF
cdr3_nt: TGCAGTGCTATCGAGTGGGGCGAGCAGTACTTC

d_call: -
clone_size: -
v_call: TRBV6-5
cdr3_length: 15
j_call: TRBJ1-6
cdr3_aa: CASSPSSSYNSPLHF
cdr3_nt: TGTGCCAGCAGTCCCTCCAGCTCCTATAATTCACCCCTCCACTTT

d_call: -
clone_size: -
v_call: TRBV20-1
cdr3_length: 11
j_call: TRBJ2-7
cdr3_aa: CSARDLYEQYF
cdr3_nt: TGCAGTGCTAGGGACCTCTACGAGCAGTACTTC

d_call: -
clone_size: -
v_call: TRBV5-1
cdr3_length: 13
j_call: TRBJ1-3
cdr3_aa: CASSLEGIDTIYF
cdr3_nt: TGCGCCAGCAGCTTGGAGGGGATTGACACCATATATTTT

d_call: -
clone_size: -
v_call: TRBV10-3
cdr3_length: 15
j_call: TRBJ1-4
cdr3_aa: CAISESRGAYEKLFF
cdr3_nt: TGTGCCATCAGTGAGTCGAGGGGCGCGTATGAAAAACTGTTTTTT

d_call: -
clone_size: -
v_call: TRBV7-2
cdr3_length: 15
j_call: TRBJ2-5
cdr3_aa: CASSLVSSGGGAQYF
cdr3_nt: TGTGCCAGCAGCTTAGTTTCTAGCGGAGGGGGGGCCCAGTACTTC

d_call: -
clone_size: -
v_call: TRBV11-2
cdr3_length: 13
j_call: TRBJ2-1
cdr3_aa: CASSLENGFEQFF
cdr3_nt: TGTGCCAGCAGCTTAGAAAATGGTTTTGAGCAGTTCTTC

d_call: -
clone_size: once
v_call: TRBV30
cdr3_length: 12
j_call: TRBJ2-5
cdr3_aa: CAGLGGRETQYF
cdr3_nt: TGTGCCGGTCTGGGCGGACGAGAGACCCAGTACTTC

d_call: -
clone_size: -
v_call: TRBV29-1
cdr3_length: 13
j_call: TRBJ1-1
cdr3_aa: CSAVRGTNTEAFF
cdr3_nt: TGCAGCGCTGTTCGGGGCACGAACACTGAAGCTTTCTTT

d_call: TRBD1
clone_size: -
v_call: TRBV6-5
cdr3_length: 14
j_call: TRBJ1-5
cdr3_aa: CASSTTGVNQPQHF
cdr3_nt: TGTGCCAGCAGTACGACAGGGGTCAATCAGCCCCAGCATTTT

d_call: TRBD1
clone_size: -
v_call: TRBV28
cdr3_length: 17
j_call: TRBJ2-3
cdr3_aa: CASSSPGQAVTLDTQYF
cdr3_nt: TGTGCCAGCAGTTCCCCGGGACAGGCGGTGACGTTAGATACGCAGTATTTT

d_call: -
clone_size: -
v_call: TRBV21-1
cdr3_length: 16
j_call: TRBJ2-7
cdr3_aa: CASSKLSSGGAYEQYF
cdr3_nt: TGTGCCAGCAGCAAATTGTCTAGCGGGGGGGCCTACGAGCAGTACTTC

d_call: -
clone_size: -
v_call: TRBV4-1
cdr3_length: 13
j_call: TRBJ1-5
cdr3_aa: CASSQEENQPQHF
cdr3_nt: TGCGCCAGCAGCCAAGAGGAAAATCAGCCCCAGCATTTT

d_call: TRBD2
clone_size: -
v_call: TRBV4-1
cdr3_length: 19
j_call: TRBJ2-5
cdr3_aa: CASSQRRASGRGDQETQYF
cdr3_nt: TGCGCCAGCAGCCAAAGGCGGGCTAGCGGGAGGGGAGACCAAGAGACCCAGTACTTC

d_call: -
clone_size: few
v_call: TRBV4-2
cdr3_length: 15
j_call: TRBJ1-1
cdr3_aa: CASSQVGLENTEAFF
cdr3_nt: TGTGCCAGCAGCCAAGTGGGACTGGAGAACACTGAAGCTTTCTTT